Described below is a single TCR beta chain sequence and its context. The antigen remains undetermined. Assay: immunoSEQ multiplex PCR; the TCRdb copy retains only in-frame clones and omits some. The profile covers some 680,000 clones, with more than 70% appearing a single time and around 2% taken by the ten largest. The data are from a study of shared clonotypes between healthy human individuals. Study conclusions and caveats: Sampling was confined to blood; repertoires within tissues likely differ. Several donors held approximately 5% of naive CD4 clonotypes in common.

V was pared by 4 bases and J by 6 bases, with 11 bases of the junction left unmatched. The CDR3 covers 16 residues. CDR1 and CDR2 (germline): SGHTA, FQGNSA. The specimen sequenced was memory CD4+ T cells sorted from blood. Subset meaning: CD45RA-negative fraction. The J gene is TRBJ2-1, the V gene TRBV7-2; 8 bases line up with TRBD2. The receptor's source is a woman in her 30s in good health. This CDR3 reads CASSSRTSSRGNEQFF. The CDR3 coding sequence is TGTGCCAGCAGCTCCCGGACTAGCTCAAGGGGCAATGAGCAGTTCTTC. The full variable domain, in which reference TRBV7-2 and TRBJ2-1 provide the parts outside the CDR3, is GAGVSQSPSNKVTEKGKDVELRCDPISGHTALYWYRQSLGQGLEFLIYFQGNSAPDKSGLPSDRFSAERTGGSVSTLTIQRTQQEDSAVYLCASSSRTSSRGNEQFFGPGTRLTVL.